Given below is one TCR beta chain in context. The data were produced by immunoSEQ multiplex PCR, yet TCRdb's version contains in-frame clones alone and is incomplete. The data show over 250,000 clones, 89% seen once. Trimming cost V 0 bases and J 1 base, with 13 bases left between them. The CDR3 spans 16 residues. CDR1 MGHRA and CDR2 YSYEKL come from the germline V gene. The data originate from a study of blood T cell repertoires in COVID-19. The receptor was derived from a woman between 55 and 75 years old with acute or convalescent COVID-19. The rearrangement links TRBV4-1 to TRBJ2-7; a possible D gene is TRBD1 (6 bases). The sample taken for sequencing was peripheral blood. The CDR3 loop is CASSQDRQAKSYEQYF. The CDR3 coding sequence is TGCGCCAGCAGCCAAGATCGACAGGCGAAGTCCTACGAGCAGTACTTC.